This T cell receptor beta chain derives from a study of response to subunit inactivated influenza vaccine. TCRdb re-analysed the RT-PCR reads in MiXCR, keeping a single row per CDR3 protein. The repertoire includes hundreds of thousands of distinct CDR3 sequences, under 9% of them detected once, and about an eighth sits in the top ten. This CDR3 has 11 amino acids. From germline, CDR1 is DFQATT and CDR2 SNEGSKA (reference sequence). V was clipped by 6 bases and J by 4 bases, with 6 bases between them. Regarding the study as a whole: A suggestion made by the authors is that each seasonal influenza vaccination recruits few new T cells.

This clonotype was seen more than once but under ten times. Its antigen is undetermined. The J gene is TRBJ2-2, the V gene TRBV20-1; D is uncertain. The material was PBMCs from blood, obtained less than 25 months after vaccination. The TCR originated in a man between 50 and 69 years old who received an inactivated influenza vaccine. The CDR3 DNA follows: TGCAGTGCCGACATCACCGGGGAGCTGTTTTTT. Residues: CSADITGELFF.